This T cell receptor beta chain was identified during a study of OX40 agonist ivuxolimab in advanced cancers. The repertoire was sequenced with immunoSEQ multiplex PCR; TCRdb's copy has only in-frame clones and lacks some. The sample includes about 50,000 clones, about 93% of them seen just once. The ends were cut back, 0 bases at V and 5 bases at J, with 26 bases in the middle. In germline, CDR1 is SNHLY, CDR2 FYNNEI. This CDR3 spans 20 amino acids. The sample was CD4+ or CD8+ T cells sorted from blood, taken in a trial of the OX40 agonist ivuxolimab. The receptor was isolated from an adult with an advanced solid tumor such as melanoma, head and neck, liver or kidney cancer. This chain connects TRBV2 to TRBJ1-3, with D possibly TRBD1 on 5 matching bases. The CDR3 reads CASSEALGVGQSRTRNTIYF. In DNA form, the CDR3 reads TGTGCCAGCAGTGAAGCGCTAGGGGTCGGGCAATCTAGAACGCGAAACACCATATATTTT.